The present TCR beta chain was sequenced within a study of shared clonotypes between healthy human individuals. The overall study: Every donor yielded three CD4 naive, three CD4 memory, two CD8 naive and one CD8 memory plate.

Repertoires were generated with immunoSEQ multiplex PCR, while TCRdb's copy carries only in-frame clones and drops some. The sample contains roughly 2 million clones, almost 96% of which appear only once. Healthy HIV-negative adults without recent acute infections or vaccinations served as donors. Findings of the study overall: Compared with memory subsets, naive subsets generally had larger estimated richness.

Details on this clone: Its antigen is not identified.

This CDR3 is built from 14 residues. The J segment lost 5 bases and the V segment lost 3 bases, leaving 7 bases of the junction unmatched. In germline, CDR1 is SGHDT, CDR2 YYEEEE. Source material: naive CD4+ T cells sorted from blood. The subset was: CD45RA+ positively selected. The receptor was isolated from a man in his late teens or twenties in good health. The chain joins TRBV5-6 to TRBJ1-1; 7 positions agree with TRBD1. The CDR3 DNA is TGTGCCAGCAGCTCCACAGGGGCAGGGACTGAAGCTTTCTTT. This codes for CASSSTGAGTEAFF. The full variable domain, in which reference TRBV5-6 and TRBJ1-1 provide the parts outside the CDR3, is DAGVTQSPTHLIKTRGQQVTLRCSPKSGHDTVSWYQQALGQGPQFIFQYYEEEERQRGNFPDRFSGHQFPNYSSELNVNALLLGDSALYLCASSSTGAGTEAFFGQGTRLTVV.